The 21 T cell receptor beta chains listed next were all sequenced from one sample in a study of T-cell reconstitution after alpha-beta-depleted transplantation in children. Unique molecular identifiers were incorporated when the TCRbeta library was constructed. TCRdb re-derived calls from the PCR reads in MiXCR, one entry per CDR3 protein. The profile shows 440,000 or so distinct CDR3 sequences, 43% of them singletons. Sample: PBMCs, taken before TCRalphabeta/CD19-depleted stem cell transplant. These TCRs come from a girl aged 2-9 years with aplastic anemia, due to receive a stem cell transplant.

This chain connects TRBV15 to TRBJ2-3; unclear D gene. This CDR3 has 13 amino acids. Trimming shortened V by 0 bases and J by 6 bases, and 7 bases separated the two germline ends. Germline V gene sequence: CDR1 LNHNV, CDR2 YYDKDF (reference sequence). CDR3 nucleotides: TGTGCCACCAGCAGAGATGGAGTGGATACGCAGTATTTT. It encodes CATSRDGVDTQYF.

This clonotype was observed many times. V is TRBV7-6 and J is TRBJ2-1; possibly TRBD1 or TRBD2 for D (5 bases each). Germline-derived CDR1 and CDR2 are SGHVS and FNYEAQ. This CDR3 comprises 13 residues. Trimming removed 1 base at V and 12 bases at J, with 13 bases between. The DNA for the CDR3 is TGTGCCAGCAGCTTAGAAGGTGGGGACGGGCAGTTCTTC. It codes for CASSLEGGDGQFF.

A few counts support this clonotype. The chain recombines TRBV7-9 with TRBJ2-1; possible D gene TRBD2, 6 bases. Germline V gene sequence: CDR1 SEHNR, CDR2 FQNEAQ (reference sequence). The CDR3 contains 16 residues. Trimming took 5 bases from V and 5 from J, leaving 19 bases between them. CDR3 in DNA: TGTGCCAGCAGCACGAACACCGGGAGATCAAACAATGAGCAGTTCTTC. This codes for CASSTNTGRSNNEQFF.

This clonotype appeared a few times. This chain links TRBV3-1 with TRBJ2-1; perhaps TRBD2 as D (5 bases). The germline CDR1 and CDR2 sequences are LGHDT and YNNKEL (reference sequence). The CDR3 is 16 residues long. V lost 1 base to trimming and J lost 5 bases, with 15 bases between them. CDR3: CASSQGPGRQDNEQFF. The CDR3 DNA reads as TGTGCCAGCAGCCAAGGCCCGGGGAGACAAGACAATGAGCAGTTCTTC.

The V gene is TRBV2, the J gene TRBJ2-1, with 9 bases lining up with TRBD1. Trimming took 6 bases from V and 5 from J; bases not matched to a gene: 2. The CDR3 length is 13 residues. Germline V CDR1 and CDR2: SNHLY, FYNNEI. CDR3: CASRRTGDNEQFF. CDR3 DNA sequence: TGTGCCAGCAGGCGGACAGGGGACAATGAGCAGTTCTTC.

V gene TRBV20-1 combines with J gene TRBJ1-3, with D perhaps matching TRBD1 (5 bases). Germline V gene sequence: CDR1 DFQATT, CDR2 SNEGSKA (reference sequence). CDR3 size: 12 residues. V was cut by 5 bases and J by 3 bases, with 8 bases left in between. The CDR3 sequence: CSAADIGNTIYF. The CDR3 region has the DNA TGCAGTGCTGCGGACATTGGAAACACCATATATTTT.

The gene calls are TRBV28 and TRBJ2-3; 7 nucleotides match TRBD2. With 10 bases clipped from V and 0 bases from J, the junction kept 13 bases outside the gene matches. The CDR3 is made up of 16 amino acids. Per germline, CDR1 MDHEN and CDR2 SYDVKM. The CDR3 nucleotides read TGTGCCATCCTAAGGGGTGGGCGGGAGAGCACAGATACGCAGTATTTT. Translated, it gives CAILRGGRESTDTQYF. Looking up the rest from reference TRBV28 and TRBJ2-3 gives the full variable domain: DVKVTQSSRYLVKRTGEKVFLECVQDMDHENMFWYRQDPGLGLRLIYFSYDVKMKEKGDIPEGYSVSREKKERFSLILESASTNQTSMYLCAILRGGRESTDTQYFGPGTRLTVL.

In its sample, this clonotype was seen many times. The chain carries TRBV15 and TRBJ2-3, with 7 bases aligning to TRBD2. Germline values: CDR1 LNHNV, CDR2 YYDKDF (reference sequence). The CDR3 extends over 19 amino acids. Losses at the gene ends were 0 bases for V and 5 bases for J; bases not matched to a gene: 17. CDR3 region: CATSRDPPGGNLRGDTQYF. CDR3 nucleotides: TGTGCCACCAGCAGAGATCCTCCGGGAGGTAACCTGCGTGGAGATACGCAGTATTTT.

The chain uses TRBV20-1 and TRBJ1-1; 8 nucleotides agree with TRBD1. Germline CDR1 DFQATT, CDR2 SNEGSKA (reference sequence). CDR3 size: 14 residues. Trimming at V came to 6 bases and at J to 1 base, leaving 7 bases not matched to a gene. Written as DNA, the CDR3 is TGCAGTGCCCCTGGGACAGGTCGGAACACTGAAGCTTTCTTT. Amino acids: CSAPGTGRNTEAFF.

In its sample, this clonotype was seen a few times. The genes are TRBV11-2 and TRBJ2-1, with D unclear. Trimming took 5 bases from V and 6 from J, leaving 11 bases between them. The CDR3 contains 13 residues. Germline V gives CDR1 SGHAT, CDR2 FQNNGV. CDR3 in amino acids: CASSPGSRNEQFF. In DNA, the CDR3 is TGTGCCAGCAGCCCCGGATCCCGCAATGAGCAGTTCTTC.

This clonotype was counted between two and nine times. CDR3 in DNA: TGCAGCGTTGTCGCCGGTCAAGAGACCCAGTACTTC. Translated: CSVVAGQETQYF. The chain recombines TRBV29-1 with TRBJ2-5; D is ambiguous. Germline-derived CDR1 and CDR2 are SQVTM and ANQGSEA. CDR3 length: 12 amino acids. Trimming took 4 bases from V and 2 from J, leaving 8 bases between them.

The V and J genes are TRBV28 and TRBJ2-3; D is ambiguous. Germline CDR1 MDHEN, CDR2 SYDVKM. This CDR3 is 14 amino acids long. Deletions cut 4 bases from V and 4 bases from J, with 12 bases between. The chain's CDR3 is CASSSPPASDTQYF. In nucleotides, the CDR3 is TGTGCCAGCAGTTCCCCCCCCGCGTCAGATACGCAGTATTTT.

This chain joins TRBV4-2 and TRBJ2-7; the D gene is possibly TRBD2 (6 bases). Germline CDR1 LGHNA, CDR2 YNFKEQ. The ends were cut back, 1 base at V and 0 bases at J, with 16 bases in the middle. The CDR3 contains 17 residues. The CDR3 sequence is CASSQGEGWGDSYEQYF. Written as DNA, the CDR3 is TGTGCCAGCAGCCAAGGTGAGGGATGGGGGGACTCCTACGAGCAGTACTTC.

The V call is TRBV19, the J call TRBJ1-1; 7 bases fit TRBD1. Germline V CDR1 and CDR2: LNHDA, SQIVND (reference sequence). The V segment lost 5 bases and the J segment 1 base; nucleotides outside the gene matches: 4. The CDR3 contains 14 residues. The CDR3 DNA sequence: TGTGCCAGTAGTCGACAGGGACGGAACACTGAAGCTTTCTTT. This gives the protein CASSRQGRNTEAFF.

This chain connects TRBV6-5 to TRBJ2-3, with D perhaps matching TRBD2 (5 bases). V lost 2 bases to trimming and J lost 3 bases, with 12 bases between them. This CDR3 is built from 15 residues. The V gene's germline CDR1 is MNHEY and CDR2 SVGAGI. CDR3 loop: CASSYVESGTDTQYF. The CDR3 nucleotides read TGTGCCAGCAGTTACGTGGAGTCGGGGACAGATACGCAGTATTTT.

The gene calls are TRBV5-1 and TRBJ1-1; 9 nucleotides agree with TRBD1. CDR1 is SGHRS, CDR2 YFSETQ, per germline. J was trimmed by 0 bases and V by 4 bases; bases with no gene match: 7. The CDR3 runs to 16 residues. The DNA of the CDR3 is TGCGCCAGCAGCCCGGAGGGACAGGGAATGAACACTGAAGCTTTCTTT. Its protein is CASSPEGQGMNTEAFF.

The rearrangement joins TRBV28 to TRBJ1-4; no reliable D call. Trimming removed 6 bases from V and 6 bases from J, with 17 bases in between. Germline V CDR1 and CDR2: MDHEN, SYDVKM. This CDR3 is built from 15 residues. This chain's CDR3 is CASSHAQIADEKLFF. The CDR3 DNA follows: TGTGCCAGCAGCCACGCCCAGATCGCGGATGAAAAACTGTTTTTT.

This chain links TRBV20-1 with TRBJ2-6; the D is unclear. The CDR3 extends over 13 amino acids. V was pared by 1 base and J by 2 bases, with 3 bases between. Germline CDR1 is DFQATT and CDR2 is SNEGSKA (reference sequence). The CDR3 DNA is TGCAGTGCTAGAGTTCCTGGGGCCAACGTCCTGACTTTC. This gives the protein CSARVPGANVLTF.

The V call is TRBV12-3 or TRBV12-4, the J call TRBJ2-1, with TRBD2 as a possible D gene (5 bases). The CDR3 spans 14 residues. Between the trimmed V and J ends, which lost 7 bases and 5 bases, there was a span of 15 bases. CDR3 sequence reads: CASINVPGNNEQFF. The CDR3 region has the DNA TGTGCCAGCATCAATGTACCGGGGAACAATGAGCAGTTCTTC.

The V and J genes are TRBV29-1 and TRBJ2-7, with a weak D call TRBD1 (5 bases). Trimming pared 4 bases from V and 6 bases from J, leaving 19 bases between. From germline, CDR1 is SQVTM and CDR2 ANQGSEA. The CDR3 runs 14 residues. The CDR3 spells CSVALRAGAFEQYF. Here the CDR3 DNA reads TGCAGCGTTGCTCTCAGGGCAGGAGCCTTCGAGCAGTACTTC.

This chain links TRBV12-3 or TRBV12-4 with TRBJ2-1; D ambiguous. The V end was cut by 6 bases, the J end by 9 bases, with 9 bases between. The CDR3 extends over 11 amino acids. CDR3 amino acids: CASSNSGEQFF. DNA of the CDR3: TGTGCCAGCAGCAACTCCGGTGAGCAGTTCTTC.